The 21 T cell receptor beta chains below all came from one sample that was sequenced in a study of identifying expanded T cells in peripheral blood. This table comes from immunoSEQ multiplex PCR, and its TCRdb copy is limited to in-frame clones, with some not included. The sample holds some 120,000 clones; more than 75% are singletons and the top ten take less than 4%. Sequenced material: blood. Receptors originate from a person aged 18 to 75 in good health.

The chain carries TRBV29-1 and TRBJ1-4; tentative D call: TRBD1 (6 bases). The CDR3 contains 13 residues. Germline CDR1 and CDR2: SQVTM and ANQGSEA. Trimming pared 4 bases from V and 5 bases from J, leaving 11 bases between. Here the CDR3 DNA reads TGCAGCGTTGGAGGGGGTATGAATGAAAAACTGTTTTTT. Protein: CSVGGGMNEKLFF.

Points on this clone: This sample also contains other DNA sequences that code for the same CDR3. This chain uses TRBV5-6 with TRBJ1-2; maybe TRBD1 (6 bases). V was pared by 2 bases and J by 8 bases, with 10 bases between. This CDR3 has 12 residues. Looked up from germline, CDR1 is SGHDT and CDR2 is YYEEEE. CDR3: CASSFQGNGYTF. CDR3 sequence (DNA): TGTGCCAGCAGCTTTCAGGGGAACGGCTACACCTTC. Full variable domain (remainder filled in from reference TRBV5-6 and TRBJ1-2): DAGVTQSPTHLIKTRGQQVTLRCSPKSGHDTVSWYQQALGQGPQFIFQYYEEEERQRGNFPDRFSGHQFPNYSSELNVNALLLGDSALYLCASSFQGNGYTFGSGTRLTVV.

A word on this clone: Relative to the germline gene, one junction end is altered; a read error may explain this. The rearrangement links TRBV10-3 to TRBJ2-7; D unclear. The CDR3 loop spans 14 amino acids. CDR1 and CDR2 (germline): ENHRY, SYGVKD. CDR3 nucleotides: TGTGCCAGCAGTGAAGCCCCAAGGAAGTACGAGCAGTACTTC. Translating gives CASSEAPRKYEQYF.

The chain recombines TRBV18 with TRBJ1-1; D unclear. The V gene's germline CDR1 is KGHSH and CDR2 LQKENI. V was cut by 6 bases and J by 1 base, with 9 bases left in between. The CDR3 totals 13 residues. The chain's CDR3 is CASSSIRNTEAFF. In nucleotides, the CDR3 is TGTGCCAGCTCCTCAATTAGGAACACTGAAGCTTTCTTT.

The count of this clone is one. The rearrangement uses TRBV11-2 and TRBJ2-7; D is undetermined. The V end was cut by 3 bases, the J end by 0 bases, with 9 bases between. The germline V gene encodes CDR1 SGHAT and CDR2 FQNNGV. The CDR3 runs 14 residues. This CDR3 is CASSLFKGSYEQYF. CDR3 in DNA: TGTGCCAGCAGCTTGTTCAAGGGCTCCTACGAGCAGTACTTC.

The V gene is TRBV2, the J gene TRBJ2-5; 11 bases are a match to TRBD2. Germline CDR1 reads SNHLY; CDR2 reads FYNNEI. J was trimmed by 5 bases and V by 4 bases; bases with no gene match: 6. The CDR3 is 15 amino acids. CDR3 sequence: CASSGVSGGVETQYF. The DNA for the CDR3 is TGTGCCAGCAGTGGGGTTAGCGGGGGGGTGGAGACCCAGTACTTC. The variable domain in full, with the rest retrieved from reference TRBV2 and TRBJ2-5, is EPEVTQTPSHQVTQMGQEVILRCVPISNHLYFYWYRQILGQKVEFLVSFYNNEISEKSEIFDDQFSVERPDGSNFTLKIRSTKLEDSAMYFCASSGVSGGVETQYFGPGTRLLVL.

J is TRBJ1-1 and V is TRBV7-2, with D possibly being TRBD1 (5 bases). Trimming took 5 bases from V and 5 from J, leaving 18 bases between them. Germline assignment: CDR1 SGHTA and CDR2 FQGNSA. This CDR3 is 15 amino acids long. CDR3 loop: CASSLRRGGVTEAFF. CDR3 bases: TGTGCCAGCAGCCTAAGGAGGGGAGGGGTGACTGAAGCTTTCTTT.

J is TRBJ2-7 and V is TRBV27; no definite D call. Trimming removed 5 bases at V and 1 base at J, with 9 bases between. CDR3 size: 13 residues. CDR1 and CDR2 (germline): MNHEY, SMNVEV (reference sequence). This CDR3 is CASSPFPSYEQYF. DNA for the CDR3: TGTGCCAGCAGTCCCTTCCCGTCCTACGAGCAGTACTTC.

This clone has just one count. The chain couples TRBV12-5 to TRBJ1-1; D is ambiguous. Per germline, CDR1 LGHNT and CDR2 FRNRAP. The CDR3 length is 13 residues. Trimming removed 3 bases at V and 10 bases at J, with 15 bases between. CDR3 protein: CASGFIGSGGAFF. The CDR3 nucleotides read TGTGCTAGTGGTTTCATAGGGTCGGGTGGAGCTTTCTTT.

The chain has TRBV7-6 and TRBJ1-1; D may be TRBD1 (5 bases). V was cut by 2 bases and J by 1 base, with 11 bases left in between. Germline values: CDR1 SGHVS, CDR2 FNYEAQ. The CDR3 sequence is 15 residues long. The CDR3: CASSLLQGPNTEAFF. The CDR3 nucleotides are TGTGCCAGCAGCTTACTCCAGGGACCGAACACTGAAGCTTTCTTT. Complete variable domain (other parts from reference TRBV7-6 and TRBJ1-1): GAGVSQSPRYKVTKRGQDVALRCDPISGHVSLYWYRQALGQGPEFLTYFNYEAQQDKSGLPNDRFSAERPEGSISTLTIQRTEQRDSAMYRCASSLLQGPNTEAFFGQGTRLTVV.

The chain is built from TRBV30 and TRBJ2-7; 10 positions agree with TRBD1. Losses at the gene ends were 4 bases for V and 6 bases for J; bases not matched to a gene: 15. The CDR3 runs 16 residues. The germline CDR1 and CDR2 sequences are GTSNPN and SVGIG (reference sequence). The CDR3 reads CAWTPGTGAVVSEQYF. For the CDR3, the DNA is TGTGCCTGGACCCCCGGGACAGGGGCGGTCGTGTCCGAGCAGTACTTC.

The chain carries TRBV11-3 and TRBJ2-1; TRBD1 matches 8 bases. V was pared by 4 bases and J by 5 bases, with 1 base of the junction left unmatched. The length of the CDR3 is 13 residues. Germline CDR1 reads SGHNT; CDR2 reads YENEEA. DNA of the CDR3: TGTGCCAGCAGCTCGGACAGGGACAATGAGCAGTTCTTC. This sequence encodes CASSSDRDNEQFF.

The V call is TRBV6-1, the J call TRBJ1-1; tentatively, D is TRBD1 (6 bases). The germline gives CDR1 MNHNS, CDR2 SASEGT. The ends were cut back, 0 bases at V and 2 bases at J, with 10 bases in the middle. The CDR3 runs 15 residues. CDR3 DNA: TGTGCCAGCAGTGAAGCCCGGGGGCGAAACACTGAAGCTTTCTTT. Its translation is CASSEARGRNTEAFF.

This clone was seen more than once but under ten times. The rearrangement joins TRBV6-1 to TRBJ1-5; a possible D gene is TRBD1 (5 bases). Germline V gene sequence: CDR1 MNHNS, CDR2 SASEGT. V was shortened by 4 bases and J by 5 bases, with 9 bases between the two germline ends. The CDR3 extends over 13 amino acids. In nucleotides, the CDR3 is TGTGCCAGCAGTGTGGACACCTATCAGCCCCAGCATTTT. It is translated as CASSVDTYQPQHF.

This chain joins TRBV30 and TRBJ1-1; D not certain. Trimming pared 5 bases from V and 0 bases from J, leaving 10 bases between. There are 13 residues in the CDR3. CDR1 is GTSNPN, CDR2 SVGIG, per germline (reference sequence). The DNA of the CDR3 is TGTGCCTGGCGCCCGAGGGTGAACACTGAAGCTTTCTTT. Encoded protein: CAWRPRVNTEAFF. The complete variable domain, with remaining parts taken from reference TRBV30 and TRBJ1-1, reads SQTIHQWPATLVQPVGSPLSLECTVEGTSNPNLYWYRQAAGRGLQLLFYSVGIGQISSEVPQNLSASRPQDRQFILSSKKLLLSDSGFYLCAWRPRVNTEAFFGQGTRLTVV.

The chain links TRBV5-1 to TRBJ2-3; D uncertain. CDR1 and CDR2 from the germline V gene are SGHRS and YFSETQ. Trimming took off 0 bases at V and 2 bases at J, with 7 bases between the two ends. The CDR3 runs 14 residues. The CDR3 loop reads CASSLGFFTDTQYF. The CDR3 nucleotides are TGCGCCAGCAGCTTGGGGTTTTTCACAGATACGCAGTATTTT.

The CDR3 spells CASSLGPSSGNEQFF. The DNA for the CDR3 is TGTGCCAGCAGCTTAGGGCCCAGTTCAGGCAATGAGCAGTTCTTC. The chain has TRBV7-2 and TRBJ2-1, with no clear D. The V and J ends lost 1 base and 6 bases respectively, with 13 bases between them. This CDR3 has 15 amino acids. Germline assignment: CDR1 SGHTA and CDR2 FQGNSA.

The genes are TRBV7-2 and TRBJ2-2; D could derive from TRBD1 or TRBD2 (5 bases each). Trimming took off 6 bases at V and 5 bases at J, with 19 bases between the two ends. The CDR3 sequence is 16 residues long. Germline-derived CDR1 and CDR2 are SGHTA and FQGNSA. CDR3 sequence reads: CASRRDGLSPTGELFF. CDR3 nucleotides: TGTGCCAGCAGGAGGGACGGACTCTCACCAACCGGGGAGCTGTTTTTT. Supplemented by reference TRBV7-2 and TRBJ2-2, the full variable domain reads GAGVSQSPSNKVTEKGKDVELRCDPISGHTALYWYRQSLGQGLEFLIYFQGNSAPDKSGLPSDRFSAERTGGSVSTLTIQRTQQEDSAVYLCASRRDGLSPTGELFFGEGSRLTVL.

The chain recombines TRBV13 with TRBJ1-4, with 7 bases that match TRBD1. Germline V gene lookup returns CDR1 PRHDT and CDR2 FYEKMQ (reference sequence). The CDR3 sequence is 16 residues long. V shed 5 bases, J shed 3 bases, and the junction held 9 bases outside the gene matches. CDR3 sequence (DNA): TGTGCCAGCAGCGGCCGGGACAGCGGATCTAATGAAAAACTGTTTTTT. This sequence encodes CASSGRDSGSNEKLFF.

The chain couples TRBV5-1 to TRBJ1-1, with D hard to call. V dropped 4 bases and J dropped 1 base, with 8 bases sitting between them. Per germline, CDR1 SGHRS and CDR2 YFSETQ. CDR3 length: 13 amino acids. This CDR3 reads CASSSSPNTEAFF. For the CDR3, the DNA is TGCGCCAGCAGCAGTTCACCGAACACTGAAGCTTTCTTT.

The chain is built from TRBV7-6 and TRBJ1-1, with D perhaps matching TRBD1 (6 bases). Germline V gene data show CDR1 as SGHVS and CDR2 as FNYEAQ. This CDR3 spans 13 amino acids. Trimming left V 2 bases short and J 13 bases short, with 17 bases between. The chain's CDR3 is CASSLSSGEVVFF. The CDR3 DNA follows: TGTGCCAGCAGCTTATCGTCAGGGGAAGTTGTTTTCTTT.